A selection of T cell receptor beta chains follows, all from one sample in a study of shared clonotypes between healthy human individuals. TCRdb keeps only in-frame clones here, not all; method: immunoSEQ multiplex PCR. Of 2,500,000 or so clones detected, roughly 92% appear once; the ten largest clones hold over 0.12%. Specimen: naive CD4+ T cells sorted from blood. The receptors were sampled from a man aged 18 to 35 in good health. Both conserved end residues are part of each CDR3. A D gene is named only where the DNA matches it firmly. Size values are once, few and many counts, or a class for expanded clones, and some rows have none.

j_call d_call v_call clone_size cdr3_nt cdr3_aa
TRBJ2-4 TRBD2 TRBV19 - TGTGCCAGTAGCCTGGGACTAGCGGGAGTAAGGGGGGGCATTCAGTACTTC CASSLGLAGVRGGIQYF
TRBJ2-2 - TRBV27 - TGTGCCAGCAGTCTCCGGGGCAGCGCGAACACCGGGGAGCTGTTTTTT CASSLRGSANTGELFF
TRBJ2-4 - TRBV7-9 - TGTGCCAGCAGCGCCCGAGGGGAAAACATTCAGTACTTC CASSARGENIQYF
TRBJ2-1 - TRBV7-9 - TGTGCCAGCAGCTATGGCGAGTCCTACAATGAGCAGTTCTTC CASSYGESYNEQFF
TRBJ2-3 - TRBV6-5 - TGTGCCAGCAGTTCAGGGGACTACCCCACAGATACGCAGTATTTT CASSSGDYPTDTQYF
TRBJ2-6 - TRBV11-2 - TGTGCCAGCAGCTTAGAGGGCTCTGGGGCCAACGTCCTGACTTTC CASSLEGSGANVLTF
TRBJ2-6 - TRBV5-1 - TGCGCCAGCAGCTTTGGCGGCTCTGGGGCCAACGTCCTGACTTTC CASSFGGSGANVLTF
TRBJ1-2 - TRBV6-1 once TGTGCCAGCAGTGAAAATAAGTCCTCGACACGTGGGGGCTACACCTTC CASSENKSSTRGGYTF
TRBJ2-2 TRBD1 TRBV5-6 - TGTGCCAGCAGCCGCCGGCAGGGGGCTATAAGCGGGGAGCTGTTTTTT CASSRRQGAISGELFF
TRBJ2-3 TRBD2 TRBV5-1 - TGCGCCAGCAGCTTGGAACTAGCGGGAGGGCCGGGAGATACGCAGTATTTT CASSLELAGGPGDTQYF
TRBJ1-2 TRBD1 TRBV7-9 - TGTGCCAGCAGCCGAGCCGGACAGGGGTATGGCTACACCTTC CASSRAGQGYGYTF
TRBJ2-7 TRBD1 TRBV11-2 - TGTGCCAGCAGCTTAGGACCACCGGGACAGGGATACGAGCAGTACTTC CASSLGPPGQGYEQYF
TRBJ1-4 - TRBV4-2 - TGTGCCAGCAGCCAGGGGAGTGCAACTAATGAAAAACTGTTTTTT CASSQGSATNEKLFF
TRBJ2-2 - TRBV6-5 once TGTGCCAGCAGTTACTCGGGGACTGTCACCGGGGAGCTGTTTTTT CASSYSGTVTGELFF
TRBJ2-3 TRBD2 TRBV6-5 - TGTGCCAGCAGTACTGGGACTAGCGGGAGGGATACGCAGTATTTT CASSTGTSGRDTQYF
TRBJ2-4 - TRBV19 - TGTGCCAGTAGCAACCGTGGACCGGTCGCCAAAAACATTCAGTACTTC CASSNRGPVAKNIQYF
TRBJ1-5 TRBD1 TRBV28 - TGTGCCAGCAGCCTCAGGGGGCTTCCGGCTCAGCCCCAGCATTTT CASSLRGLPAQPQHF
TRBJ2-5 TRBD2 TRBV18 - TGTGCCAGCTCACCAACGGCTAGCGGGAGGGGCGAGACCCAGTACTTC CASSPTASGRGETQYF
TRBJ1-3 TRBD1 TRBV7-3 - TGTGCCAGCAGCCCCCCCGGACAGGGAAAGGACTTTCTCTCTGGAAACACCATATATTTT CASSPPGQGKDFLSGNTIYF
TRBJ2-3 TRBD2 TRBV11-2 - TGTGCCAGCAGCTTTTCGTCTAGCGGGTCTAGCACAGATACGCAGTATTTT CASSFSSSGSSTDTQYF
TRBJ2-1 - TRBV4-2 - TGTGCCAGCAGCCAAGAGGGGGCGAGGGCCAATGAGCAGTTCTTC CASSQEGARANEQFF
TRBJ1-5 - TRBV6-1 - TGTGCCAGCAACTTTTGGGGAGAGGGCAATCAGCCCCAGCATTTT CASNFWGEGNQPQHF
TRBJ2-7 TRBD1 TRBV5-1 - TGCGCCAGCAGCTTTACCGGGACAGGGGTTGAAGAGCAGTACTTC CASSFTGTGVEEQYF
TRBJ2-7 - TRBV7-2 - TGTGCCAGCAGCCTCGACCGGCCCGACGAGCAGTACTTC CASSLDRPDEQYF
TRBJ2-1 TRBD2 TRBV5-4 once TGTGCCAGCAGCTTGGACAGCGGGGGGGCGAATGAGCAGTTCTTC CASSLDSGGANEQFF
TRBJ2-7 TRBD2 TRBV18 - TGTGCCAGCTCACCCCCAGGGAGGGACGAGCAGTACTTC CASSPPGRDEQYF